The present entry profiles one T cell receptor beta chain with its context. The record originates from a study of blood T cell repertoires in COVID-19. Study as a whole: Sources were T cells, B-cell-depleted T cells, or PBMCs; the material itself was cDNA or gDNA.

CDR3 size: 16 residues. V shed 2 bases, J shed 0 bases, and the junction held 6 bases outside the gene matches. The germline V gene encodes CDR1 SNHLY and CDR2 FYNNEI. Original processing methods: From reference gene primer amplification, estimates of nucleated cell counts were derived. Data came from immunoSEQ multiplex PCR; TCRdb stores just in-frame clones and leaves some out. V, J and clone size are those of that table, while D and trimming were read from the DNA. The table includes under 250,000 clones, around 84% detected once. The rearrangement joins TRBV2 to TRBJ1-1, with 7 bases that match TRBD1. Sample: peripheral blood. The receptor was isolated from a man in his fifties or sixties who had recovered from COVID-19. The CDR3 protein is CASSEITGQMNTEAFF. DNA for the CDR3: TGTGCCAGCAGTGAAATTACGGGACAGATGAACACTGAAGCTTTCTTT.